The present T cell receptor beta chain was sequenced within a study of identical twins. Germline values: CDR1 DFQATT, CDR2 SNEGSKA (reference sequence). The CDR3 has 18 amino acids. V was pared by 6 bases and J by 3 bases, with 29 bases between. TCRdb analysed the 5' RACE reads with MiXCR anew, one entry per CDR3 protein. Among roughly 480,000 distinct CDR3 sequences, 20% to 25% were seen once, and the ten largest hold 2.9%. The same data also contributed to another study, on T cells expressing NK-cell markers.

The chain couples TRBV20-1 to TRBJ1-1; D remains ambiguous. Material: CD4+ T cells sorted from blood. This TCR was recovered from a woman aged 18-35 years in good health. The CDR3 is CSALRGGIWGRVDTEAFF. Written as DNA, the CDR3 is TGCAGTGCCCTAAGAGGCGGGATTTGGGGAAGGGTGGACACTGAAGCTTTCTTT.